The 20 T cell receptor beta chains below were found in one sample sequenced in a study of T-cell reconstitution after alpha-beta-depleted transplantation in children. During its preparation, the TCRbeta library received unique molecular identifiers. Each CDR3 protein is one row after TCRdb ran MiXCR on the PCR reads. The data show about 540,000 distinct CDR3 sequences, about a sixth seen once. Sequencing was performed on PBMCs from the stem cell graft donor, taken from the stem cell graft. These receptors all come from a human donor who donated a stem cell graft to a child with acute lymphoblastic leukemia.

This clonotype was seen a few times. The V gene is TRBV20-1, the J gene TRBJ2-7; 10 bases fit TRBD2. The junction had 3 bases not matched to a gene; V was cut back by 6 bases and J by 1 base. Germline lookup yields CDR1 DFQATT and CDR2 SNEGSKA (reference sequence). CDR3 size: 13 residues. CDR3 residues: CSANSGRSYEQYF. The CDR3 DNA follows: TGCAGTGCCAATAGCGGGAGGTCCTACGAGCAGTACTTC.

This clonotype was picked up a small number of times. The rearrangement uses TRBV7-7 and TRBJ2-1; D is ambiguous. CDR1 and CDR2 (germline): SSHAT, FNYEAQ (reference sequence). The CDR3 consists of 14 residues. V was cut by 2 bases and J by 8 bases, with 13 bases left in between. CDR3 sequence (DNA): TGTGCCAGCAGCTTAAGTGCCTATGCCCATGAGCAGTTCTTC. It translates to CASSLSAYAHEQFF.

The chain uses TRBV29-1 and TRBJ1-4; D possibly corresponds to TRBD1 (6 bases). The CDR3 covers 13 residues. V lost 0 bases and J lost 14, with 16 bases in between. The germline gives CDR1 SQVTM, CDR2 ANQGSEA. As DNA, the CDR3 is TGCAGCGTTGAAGATGCTCAGGGGAGGAAGCTGTTTTTT. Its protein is CSVEDAQGRKLFF.

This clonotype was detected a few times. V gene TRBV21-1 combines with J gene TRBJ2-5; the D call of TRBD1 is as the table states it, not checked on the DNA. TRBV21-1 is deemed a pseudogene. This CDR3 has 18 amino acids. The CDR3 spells CASSKGWIYRGYQETQYF. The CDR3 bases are TGTGCCAGCAGCAAAGGATGGATCTACAGGGGGTATCAAGAGACCCAGTACTTC.

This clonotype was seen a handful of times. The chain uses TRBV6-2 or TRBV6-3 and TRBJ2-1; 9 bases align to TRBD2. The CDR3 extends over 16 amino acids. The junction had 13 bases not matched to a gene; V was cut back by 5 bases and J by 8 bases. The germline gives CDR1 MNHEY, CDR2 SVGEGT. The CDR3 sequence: CASSPGVAGGRDEQFF. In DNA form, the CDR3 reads TGTGCCAGCAGTCCCGGAGTGGCGGGAGGGAGGGATGAGCAGTTCTTC.

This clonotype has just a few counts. The DNA for the CDR3 is TGTGCCAGCAGCTTATCCCGACTAGCGGCCCTGGGGGAGACCCAGTACTTC. Translation: CASSLSRLAALGETQYF. This chain uses TRBV7-8 with TRBJ2-5; 9 bases agree with TRBD2. This CDR3 region has 17 residues. Germline loops: CDR1 SGHVS, CDR2 FQNEAQ. V trimming: 2 bases; J trimming: 5 bases; junction bases outside the gene matches: 12. The whole variable domain, remainder taken from reference TRBV7-8 and TRBJ2-5, is GAGVSQSPRYKVAKRGQDVALRCDPISGHVSLFWYQQALGQGPEFLTYFQNEAQLDKSGLPSDRFFAERPEGSVSTLKIQRTQQEDSAVYLCASSLSRLAALGETQYFGPGTRLLVL.

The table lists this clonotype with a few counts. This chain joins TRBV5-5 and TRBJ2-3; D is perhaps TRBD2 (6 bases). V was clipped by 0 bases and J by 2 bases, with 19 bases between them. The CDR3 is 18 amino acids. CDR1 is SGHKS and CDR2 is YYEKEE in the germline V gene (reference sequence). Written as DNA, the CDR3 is TGTGCCAGCAGCTTGGGGGGGACGGCGGGGTGGTTCACAGATACGCAGTATTTT. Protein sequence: CASSLGGTAGWFTDTQYF.

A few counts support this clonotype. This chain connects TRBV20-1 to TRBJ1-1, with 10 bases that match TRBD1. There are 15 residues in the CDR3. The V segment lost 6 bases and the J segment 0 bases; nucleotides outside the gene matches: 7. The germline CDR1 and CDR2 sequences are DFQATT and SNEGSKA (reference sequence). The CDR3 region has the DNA TGCAGTGCCACGGGACAGGGGAACATGAACACTGAAGCTTTCTTT. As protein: CSATGQGNMNTEAFF.

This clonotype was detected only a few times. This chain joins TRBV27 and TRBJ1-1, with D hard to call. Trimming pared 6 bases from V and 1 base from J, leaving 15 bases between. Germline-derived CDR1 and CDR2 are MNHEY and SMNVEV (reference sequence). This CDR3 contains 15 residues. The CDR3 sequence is CASRLAGIKNTEAFF. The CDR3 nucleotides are TGTGCCAGCAGACTAGCTGGGATTAAGAACACTGAAGCTTTCTTT.

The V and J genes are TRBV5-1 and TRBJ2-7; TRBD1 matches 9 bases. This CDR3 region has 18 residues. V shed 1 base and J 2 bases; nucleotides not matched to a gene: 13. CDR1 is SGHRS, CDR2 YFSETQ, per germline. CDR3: CASSLRGTGPIITYEQYF. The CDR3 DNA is TGCGCCAGCAGCTTGAGGGGGACAGGGCCGATTATAACCTACGAGCAGTACTTC.

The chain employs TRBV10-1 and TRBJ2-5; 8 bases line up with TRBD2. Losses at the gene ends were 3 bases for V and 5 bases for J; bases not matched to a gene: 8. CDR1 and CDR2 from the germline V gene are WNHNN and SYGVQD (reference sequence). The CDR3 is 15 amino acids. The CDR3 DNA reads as TGCGCCAGCAGTGAATTAGCGGGATCGTCGGAGACCCAGTACTTC. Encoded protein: CASSELAGSSETQYF.

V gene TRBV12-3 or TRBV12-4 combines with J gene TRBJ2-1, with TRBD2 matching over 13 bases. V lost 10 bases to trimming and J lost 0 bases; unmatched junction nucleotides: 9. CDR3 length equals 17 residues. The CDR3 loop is CANPGLAGRYSYNEQFF. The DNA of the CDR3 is TGTGCCAACCCGGGACTAGCGGGGCGATACTCCTACAATGAGCAGTTCTTC.

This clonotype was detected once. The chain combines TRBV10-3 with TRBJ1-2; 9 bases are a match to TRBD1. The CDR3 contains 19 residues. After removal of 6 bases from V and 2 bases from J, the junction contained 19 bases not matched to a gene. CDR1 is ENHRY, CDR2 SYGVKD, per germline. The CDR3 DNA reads TGTGCCATCAGATCGTTGGACCCGAAAGGACAGGGGATCAACTATGGCTACACCTTC. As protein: CAIRSLDPKGQGINYGYTF.

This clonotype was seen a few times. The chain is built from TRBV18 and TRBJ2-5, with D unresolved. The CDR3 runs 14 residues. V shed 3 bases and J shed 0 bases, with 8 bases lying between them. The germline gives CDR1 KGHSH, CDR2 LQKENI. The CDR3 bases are TGTGCCAGCTCACCGGAAGCGTACCAAGAGACCCAGTACTTC. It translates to CASSPEAYQETQYF.

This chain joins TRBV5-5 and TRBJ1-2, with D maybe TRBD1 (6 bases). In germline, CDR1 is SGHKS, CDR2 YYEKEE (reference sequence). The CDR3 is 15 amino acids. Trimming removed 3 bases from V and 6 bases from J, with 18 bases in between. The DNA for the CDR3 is TGTGCCAGCAGCTCAACCCAGGGGAGATTCGATGGCTACACCTTC. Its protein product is CASSSTQGRFDGYTF.

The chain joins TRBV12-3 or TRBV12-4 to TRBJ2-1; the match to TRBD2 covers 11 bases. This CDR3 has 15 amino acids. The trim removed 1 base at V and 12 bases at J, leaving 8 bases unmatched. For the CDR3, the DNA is TGTGCCAGCAGTTTAGAGGTAGCGGGAGGGCCGGGGCAGTTCTTC. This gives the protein CASSLEVAGGPGQFF.

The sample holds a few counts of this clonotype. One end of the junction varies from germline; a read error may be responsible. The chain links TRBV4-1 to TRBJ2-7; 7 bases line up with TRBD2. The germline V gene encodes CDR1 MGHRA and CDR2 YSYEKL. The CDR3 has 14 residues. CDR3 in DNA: TGCGCCAGCAGCCAAGAGAGGAGCGGGACCCCTAGGGACTTC. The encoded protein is CASSQERSGTPRDF.

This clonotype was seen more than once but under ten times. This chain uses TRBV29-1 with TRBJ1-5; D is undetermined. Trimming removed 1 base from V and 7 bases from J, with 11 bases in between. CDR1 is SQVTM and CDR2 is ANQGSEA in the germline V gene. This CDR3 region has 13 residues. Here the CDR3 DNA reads TGCAGCGTTGAAGTAGCGGGAGGGCAGCCCCAGCATTTT. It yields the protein CSVEVAGGQPQHF.

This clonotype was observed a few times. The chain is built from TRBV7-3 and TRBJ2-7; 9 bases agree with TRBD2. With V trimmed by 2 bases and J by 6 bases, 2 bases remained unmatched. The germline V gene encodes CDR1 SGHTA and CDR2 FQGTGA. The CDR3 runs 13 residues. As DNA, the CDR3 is TGTGCCAGCAGCTTAGAGCGGGAGGCCGAGCAGTACTTC. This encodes CASSLEREAEQYF.

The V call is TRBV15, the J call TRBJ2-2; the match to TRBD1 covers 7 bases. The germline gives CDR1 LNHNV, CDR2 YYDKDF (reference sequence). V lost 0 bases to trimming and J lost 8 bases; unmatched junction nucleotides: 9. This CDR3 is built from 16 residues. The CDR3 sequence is CATSRDSKGAPGELFF. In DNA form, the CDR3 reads TGTGCCACCAGCAGAGATTCGAAGGGGGCGCCGGGGGAGCTGTTTTTT.